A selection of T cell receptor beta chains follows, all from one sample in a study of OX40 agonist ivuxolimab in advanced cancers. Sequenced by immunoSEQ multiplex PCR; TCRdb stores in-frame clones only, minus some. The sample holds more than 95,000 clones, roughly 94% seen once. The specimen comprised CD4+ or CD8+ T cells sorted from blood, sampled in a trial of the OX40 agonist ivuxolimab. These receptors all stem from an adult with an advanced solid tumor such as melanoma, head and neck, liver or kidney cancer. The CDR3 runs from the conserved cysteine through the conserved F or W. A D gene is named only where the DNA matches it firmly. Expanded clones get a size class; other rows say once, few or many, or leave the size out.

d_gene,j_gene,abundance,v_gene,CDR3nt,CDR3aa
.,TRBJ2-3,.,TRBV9,TGTGCCAGCAGCCCCCAGGCTAGCGCCAAGCGCGCAGATACGCAGTATTTT,CASSPQASAKRADTQYF
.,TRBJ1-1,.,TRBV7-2,TGTGCCAGCAGCCTGCAGGGGAACACTGAAGCTTTCTTT,CASSLQGNTEAFF
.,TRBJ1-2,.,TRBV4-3,TGCGCCAGCAGCCAAGATTACGGGGTCTATGGCTACACCTTC,CASSQDYGVYGYTF
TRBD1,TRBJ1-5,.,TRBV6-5,TGTGCCAGCAGTTACTTACAGGGGGTGCCGCCCCAGCATTTT,CASSYLQGVPPQHF
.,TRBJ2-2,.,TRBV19,TGTGCCGCAAAAAGGGCAGGACAGACGAACACCGGGGAGCTGTTTTTT,CAAKRAGQTNTGELFF
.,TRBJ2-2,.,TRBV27,TGTGCCAGCAGCCACCCCCAGATCACCGGGGAGCTGTTTTTT,CASSHPQITGELFF
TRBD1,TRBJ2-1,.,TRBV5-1,TGCGCCAGCAGCGTGCCCCGGTCGACAGGGTCCTACAATGAGCAGTTCTTC,CASSVPRSTGSYNEQFF
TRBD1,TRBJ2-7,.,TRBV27,TGTGCCAGCAGTTTACGTGACAGGGGATACGAGCAGTACTTC,CASSLRDRGYEQYF
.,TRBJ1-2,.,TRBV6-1,TGTGCCAGCAGCAGAGGTAGTGGCTACACCTTC,CASSRGSGYTF
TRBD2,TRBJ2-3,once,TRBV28,TGTGCCAGCACCGAGGGACTAGCATTAACCCGAGGGGATACGCAGTATTTT,CASTEGLALTRGDTQYF
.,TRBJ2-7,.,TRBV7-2,TGTGCCAGCAGCTTAGACGTGACGGTATCCTCCTACGAGCAGTACTTC,CASSLDVTVSSYEQYF
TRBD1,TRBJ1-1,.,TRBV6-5,TGTGCCAGCAGCCCCTACAGGGGGGATACTGAAGCTTTCTTT,CASSPYRGDTEAFF
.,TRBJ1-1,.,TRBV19,TGTGCCAGTAGTTCCCTGGGGGGCGGCGGCACTGAAGCTTTCTTT,CASSSLGGGGTEAFF
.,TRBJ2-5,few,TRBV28,TGTGCCAGCAGAGAGGGGCTTCGGGAGACCCAGTACTTC,CASREGLRETQYF
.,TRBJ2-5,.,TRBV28,TGTGCCAGCAGGGGGTCCGGGGTGGAAGAGACCCAGTACTTC,CASRGSGVEETQYF
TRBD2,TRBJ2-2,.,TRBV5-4,TGTGCCAGCAGCCCCGGGACTAGAGGGGCCGGGGAGCTGTTTTTT,CASSPGTRGAGELFF
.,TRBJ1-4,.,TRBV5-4,TGTGCCAGCAGCTCACGGGGCGGGGGGCAGGATGAAAAACTGTTTTTT,CASSSRGGGQDEKLFF
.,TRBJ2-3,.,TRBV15,TGTGCCACCAGCAGAGGCAGGGGTGGAGATACGCAGTATTTT,CATSRGRGGDTQYF
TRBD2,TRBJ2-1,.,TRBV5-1,TGCGCCAGCAGCATTCCTCTAGCGGGGGGCCCCAATGAGCAGTTCTTC,CASSIPLAGGPNEQFF
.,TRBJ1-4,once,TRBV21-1,TGTGCCAGCAGCAAATCCCGGGGGCGCCGGGAAAAACTGTTTTTT,CASSKSRGRREKLFF
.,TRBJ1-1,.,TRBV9,TGTGCCAGCAGCCCGAGGGGCCCGAACACTGAAGCTTTCTTT,CASSPRGPNTEAFF